This TCR beta chain was found in a study of human CD8 memory T cell subsets. Scientists made TCR beta libraries using UMI-labeled 5' RACE. TCRdb re-called the 5' RACE reads and shows each CDR3 protein once, DNA omitted. The sample is made up of 9,500 to 11,000 distinct CDR3 sequences, and the top ten hold around 16% of it. The CDR3 length is 15 residues. Germline V gene data show CDR1 as SGHTA and CDR2 as FQGTGA. Source material: CD8+ T cells from PBMCs. The chain couples TRBV7-3 to TRBJ2-3; TCRdb's D call, TRBD1, is unchecked because there is no DNA. The TCR was taken from a human donor in good health. The CDR3 spells CASSFGDSSTDTQYF.